The rows below give T cell receptor beta chains drawn from one sample of a study of T cells in Graves' hyperthyroidism and ophthalmopathy. In TCRdb, the multiplex PCR reads were re-called with MiXCR into one record per CDR3 protein. The table has approximately 520,000 distinct CDR3 sequences, more than 20% seen once. The sequenced sample consisted of blood. Receptors were obtained from a man between 18 and 29 years old with Graves' hyperthyroidism. The CDR3 runs from the conserved cysteine through the conserved F or W. The order of the fields is clone size, D gene, J gene, V gene, CDR3 protein, CDR3 DNA. D genes are given only for firm matches. Only some rows state a clone size, as once, few, many or a class for expanded clones.

clone size: -
D gene: TRBD1
J gene: TRBJ1-1
V gene: TRBV10-1
CDR3 protein: CASFQGQGGTEAFF
CDR3 DNA: TGCGCCAGCTTTCAGGGGCAGGGGGGCACTGAAGCTTTCTTT

clone size: many
D gene: TRBD1
J gene: TRBJ2-7
V gene: TRBV28
CDR3 protein: CASRGDRAYEQYF
CDR3 DNA: TGTGCCAGCAGAGGTGACAGGGCCTACGAGCAGTACTTC

clone size: -
D gene: -
J gene: TRBJ1-1
V gene: TRBV28
CDR3 protein: CASSLPGSMNTEAFF
CDR3 DNA: TGTGCCAGCAGTTTGCCGGGTTCCATGAACACTGAAGCTTTCTTT

clone size: many
D gene: -
J gene: TRBJ2-5
V gene: TRBV6-1
CDR3 protein: CASSIQGETQYF
CDR3 DNA: TGTGCCAGCAGTATCCAGGGAGAGACCCAGTACTTC

clone size: -
D gene: TRBD1
J gene: TRBJ1-6
V gene: TRBV28
CDR3 protein: CASRGGTDNSPLHF
CDR3 DNA: TGTGCCAGCAGAGGGGGCACGGATAATTCACCCCTCCACTTT

clone size: many
D gene: -
J gene: TRBJ1-3
V gene: TRBV5-5
CDR3 protein: CASIRSGLSSGNTIYF
CDR3 DNA: TGTGCCAGCATCCGTTCGGGACTCTCCTCTGGAAACACCATATATTTT

clone size: many
D gene: -
J gene: TRBJ1-5
V gene: TRBV12-5
CDR3 protein: CASGLFLRGSNQPQHF
CDR3 DNA: TGTGCTAGTGGTTTGTTTTTGCGGGGAAGCAATCAGCCCCAGCATTTT

clone size: -
D gene: -
J gene: TRBJ1-1
V gene: TRBV4-1
CDR3 protein: CASSQRGESEWNTEAFF
CDR3 DNA: TGCGCCAGCAGCCAGAGGGGGGAGTCGGAATGGAACACTGAAGCTTTCTTT

clone size: few
D gene: TRBD2
J gene: TRBJ2-3
V gene: TRBV5-1
CDR3 protein: CASSFSGGRTDTQYF
CDR3 DNA: TGCGCCAGCAGCTTTAGCGGGGGGCGCACAGATACGCAGTATTTT

clone size: many
D gene: -
J gene: TRBJ2-5
V gene: TRBV6-1
CDR3 protein: CASRHTATQETQYF
CDR3 DNA: TGTGCCAGCAGACACACAGCTACCCAAGAGACCCAGTACTTC